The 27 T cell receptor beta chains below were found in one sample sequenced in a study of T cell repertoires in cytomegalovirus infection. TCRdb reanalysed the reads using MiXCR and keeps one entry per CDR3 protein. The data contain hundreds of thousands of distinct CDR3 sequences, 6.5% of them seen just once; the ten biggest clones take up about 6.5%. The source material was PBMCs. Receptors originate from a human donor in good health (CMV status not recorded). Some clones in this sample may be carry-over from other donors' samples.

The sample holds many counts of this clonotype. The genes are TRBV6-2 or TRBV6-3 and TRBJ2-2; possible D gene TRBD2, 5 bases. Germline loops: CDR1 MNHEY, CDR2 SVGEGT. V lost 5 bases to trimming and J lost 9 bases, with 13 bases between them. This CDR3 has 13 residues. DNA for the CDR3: TGTGCCAGCAGTCCCGACTATCTTCGGGAGCTGTTTTTT. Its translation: CASSPDYLRELFF.

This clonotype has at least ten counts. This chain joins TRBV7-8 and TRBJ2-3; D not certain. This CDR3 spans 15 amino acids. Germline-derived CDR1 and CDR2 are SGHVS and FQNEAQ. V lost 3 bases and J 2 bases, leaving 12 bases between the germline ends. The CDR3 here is CASSFRSTPTDTQYF. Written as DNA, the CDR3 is TGTGCCAGCAGCTTTAGGTCGACCCCCACAGATACGCAGTATTTT.

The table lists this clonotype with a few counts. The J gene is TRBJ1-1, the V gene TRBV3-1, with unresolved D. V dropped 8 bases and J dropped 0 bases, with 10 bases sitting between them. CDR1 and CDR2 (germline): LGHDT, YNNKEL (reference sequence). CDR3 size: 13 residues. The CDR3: CASSSPMNTEAFF. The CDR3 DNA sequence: TGTGCCAGCTCCTCACCCATGAACACTGAAGCTTTCTTT.

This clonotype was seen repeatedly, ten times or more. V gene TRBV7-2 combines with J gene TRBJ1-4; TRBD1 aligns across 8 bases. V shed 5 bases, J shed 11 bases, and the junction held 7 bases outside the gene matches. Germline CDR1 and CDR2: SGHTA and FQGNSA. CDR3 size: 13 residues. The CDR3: CASSDGQGWKLFF. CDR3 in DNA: TGTGCCAGCAGCGATGGACAGGGCTGGAAACTGTTTTTT.

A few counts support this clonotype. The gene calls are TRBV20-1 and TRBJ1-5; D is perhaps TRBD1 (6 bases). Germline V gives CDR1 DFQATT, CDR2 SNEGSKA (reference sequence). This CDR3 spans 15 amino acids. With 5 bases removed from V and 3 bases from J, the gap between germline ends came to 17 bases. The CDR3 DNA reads TGCAGTGCTCGGGACATGGCTCACTACAATCAGCCCCAGCATTTT. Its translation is CSARDMAHYNQPQHF.

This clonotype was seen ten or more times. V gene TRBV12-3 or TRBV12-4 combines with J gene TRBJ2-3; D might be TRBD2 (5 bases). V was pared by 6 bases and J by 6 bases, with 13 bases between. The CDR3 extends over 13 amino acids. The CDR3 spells CASSRPPGDTQYF. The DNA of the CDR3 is TGTGCCAGCAGCCGCCCGCCGGGGGATACGCAGTATTTT.

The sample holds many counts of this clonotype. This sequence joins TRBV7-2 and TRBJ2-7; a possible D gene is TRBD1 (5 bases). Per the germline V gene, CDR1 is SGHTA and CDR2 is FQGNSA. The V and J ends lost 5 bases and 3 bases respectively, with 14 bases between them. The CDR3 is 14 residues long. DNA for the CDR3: TGTGCCAGCAGCCCGACAGCCCGTCGCTACGAGCAGTACTTC. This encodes CASSPTARRYEQYF.

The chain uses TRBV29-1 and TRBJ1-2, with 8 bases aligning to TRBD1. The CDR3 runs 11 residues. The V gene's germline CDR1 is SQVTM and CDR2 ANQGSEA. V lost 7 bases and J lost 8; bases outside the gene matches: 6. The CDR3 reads CSAQWTGGYTF. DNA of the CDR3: TGCAGCGCCCAATGGACAGGGGGCTACACCTTC.

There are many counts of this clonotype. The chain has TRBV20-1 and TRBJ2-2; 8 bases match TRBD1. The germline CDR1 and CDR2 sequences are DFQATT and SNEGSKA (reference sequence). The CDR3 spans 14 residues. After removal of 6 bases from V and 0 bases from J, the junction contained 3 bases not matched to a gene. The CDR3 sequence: CSAEDRANTGELFF. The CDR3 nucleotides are TGCAGTGCAGAGGACAGGGCGAACACCGGGGAGCTGTTTTTT.

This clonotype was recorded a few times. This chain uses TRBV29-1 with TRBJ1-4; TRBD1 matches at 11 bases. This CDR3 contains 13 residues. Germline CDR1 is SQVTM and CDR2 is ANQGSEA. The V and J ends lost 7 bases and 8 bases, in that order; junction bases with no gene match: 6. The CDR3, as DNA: TGCAGCGCTTGGACAGGGGGCATGGAAAAACTGTTTTTT. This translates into CSAWTGGMEKLFF.

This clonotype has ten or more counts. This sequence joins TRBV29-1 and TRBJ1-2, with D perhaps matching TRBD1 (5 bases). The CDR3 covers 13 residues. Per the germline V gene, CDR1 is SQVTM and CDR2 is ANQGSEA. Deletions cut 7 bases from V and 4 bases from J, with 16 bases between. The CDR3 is CSAGGTAGYGYTF. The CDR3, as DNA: TGCAGCGCCGGCGGGACCGCTGGCTATGGCTACACCTTC. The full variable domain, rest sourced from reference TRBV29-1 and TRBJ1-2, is SAVISQKPSRDICQRGTSLTIQCQVDSQVTMMFWYRQQPGQSLTLIATANQGSEATYESGFVIDKFPISRPNLTFSTLTVSNMSPEDSSIYLCSAGGTAGYGYTFGSGTRLTVV.

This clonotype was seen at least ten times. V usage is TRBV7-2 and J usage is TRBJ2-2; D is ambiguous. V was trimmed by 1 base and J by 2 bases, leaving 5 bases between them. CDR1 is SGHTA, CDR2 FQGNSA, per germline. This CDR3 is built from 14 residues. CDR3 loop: CASSLGLNTGELFF. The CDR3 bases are TGTGCCAGCAGCTTAGGTCTAAACACCGGGGAGCTGTTTTTT.

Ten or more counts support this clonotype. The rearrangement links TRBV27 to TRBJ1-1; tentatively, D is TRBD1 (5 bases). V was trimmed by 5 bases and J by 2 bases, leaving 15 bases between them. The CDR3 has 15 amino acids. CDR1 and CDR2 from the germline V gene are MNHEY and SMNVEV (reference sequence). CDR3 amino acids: CASSGTGQVNTEAFF. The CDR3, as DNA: TGTGCCAGCAGTGGCACGGGGCAGGTCAACACTGAAGCTTTCTTT.

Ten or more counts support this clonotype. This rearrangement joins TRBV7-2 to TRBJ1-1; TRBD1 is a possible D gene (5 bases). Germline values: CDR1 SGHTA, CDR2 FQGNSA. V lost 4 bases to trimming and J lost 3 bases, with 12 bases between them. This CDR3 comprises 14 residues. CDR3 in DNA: TGTGCCAGCAGCTCCTCGCCGGGGCACACTGAAGCTTTCTTT. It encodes CASSSSPGHTEAFF. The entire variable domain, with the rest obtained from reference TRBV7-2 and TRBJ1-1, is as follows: GAGVSQSPSNKVTEKGKDVELRCDPISGHTALYWYRQSLGQGLEFLIYFQGNSAPDKSGLPSDRFSAERTGGSVSTLTIQRTQQEDSAVYLCASSSSPGHTEAFFGQGTRLTVV.

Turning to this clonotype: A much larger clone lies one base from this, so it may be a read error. CDR3 sequence reads: CASSSSTGGNTEAFF. CDR3 in DNA: TGTGCCAGCAGTTCATCGACAGGGGGGAACACTGAAGCTTTCTTT. The rearrangement joins TRBV6-6 to TRBJ1-1; 9 positions match TRBD1. This CDR3 region has 15 residues. V shed 4 bases and J 1 base; nucleotides not matched to a gene: 4. Germline assignment: CDR1 MNHNY and CDR2 SVGAGI (reference sequence).

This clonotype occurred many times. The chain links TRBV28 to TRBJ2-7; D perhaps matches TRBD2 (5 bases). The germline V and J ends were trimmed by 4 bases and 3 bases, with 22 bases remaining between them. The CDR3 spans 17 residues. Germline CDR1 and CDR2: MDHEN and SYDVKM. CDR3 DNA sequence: TGTGCCAGCAGTTCTACGCGAGTGAGACGGGGAGACTACGAGCAGTACTTC. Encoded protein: CASSSTRVRRGDYEQYF.

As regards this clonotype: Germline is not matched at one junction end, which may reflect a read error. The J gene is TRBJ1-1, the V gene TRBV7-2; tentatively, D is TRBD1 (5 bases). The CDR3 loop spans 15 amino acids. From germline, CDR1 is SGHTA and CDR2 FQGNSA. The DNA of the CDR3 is TGTGCCAGCTGCCCAACACTAACATCGGGGACTGAAGCGTTCTTT. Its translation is CASCPTLTSGTEAFF.

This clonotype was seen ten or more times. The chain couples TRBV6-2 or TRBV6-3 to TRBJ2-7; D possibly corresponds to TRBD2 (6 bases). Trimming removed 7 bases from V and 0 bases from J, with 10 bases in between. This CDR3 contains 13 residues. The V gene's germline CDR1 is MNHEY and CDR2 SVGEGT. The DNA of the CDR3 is TGTGCCAGCAAGGCGGGGAGCTCCTACGAGCAGTACTTC. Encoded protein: CASKAGSSYEQYF.

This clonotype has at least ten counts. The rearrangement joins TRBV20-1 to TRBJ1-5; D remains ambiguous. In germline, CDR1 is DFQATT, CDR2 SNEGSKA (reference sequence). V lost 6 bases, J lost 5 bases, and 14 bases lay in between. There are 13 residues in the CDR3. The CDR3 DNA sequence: TGCAGTGCGTCGGAGTTTCAGGATCAGCCCCAGCATTTT. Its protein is CSASEFQDQPQHF.

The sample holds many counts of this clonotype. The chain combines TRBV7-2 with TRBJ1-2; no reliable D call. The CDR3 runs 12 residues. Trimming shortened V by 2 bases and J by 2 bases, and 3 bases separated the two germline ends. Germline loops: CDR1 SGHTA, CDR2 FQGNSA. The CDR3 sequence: CASSLINYGYTF. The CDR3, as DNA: TGTGCCAGCAGCTTAATAAACTATGGCTACACCTTC.

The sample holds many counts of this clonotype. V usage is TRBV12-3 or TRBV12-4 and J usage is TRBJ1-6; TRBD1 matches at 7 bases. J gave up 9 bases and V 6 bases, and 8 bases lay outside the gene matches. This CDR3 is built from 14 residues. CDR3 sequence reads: CASSSTGLGSPLHF. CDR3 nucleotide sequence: TGTGCCAGCAGCTCGACAGGGCTCGGTTCACCCCTCCACTTT.

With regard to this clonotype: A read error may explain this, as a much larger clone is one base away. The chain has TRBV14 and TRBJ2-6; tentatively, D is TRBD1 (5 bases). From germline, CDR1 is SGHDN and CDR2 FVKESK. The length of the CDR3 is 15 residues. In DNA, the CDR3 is TGTGCCAGCAGCCAAGCGAGCTCTGGGGCCGACGTCCTGACTTTC. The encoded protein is CASSQASSGADVLTF.

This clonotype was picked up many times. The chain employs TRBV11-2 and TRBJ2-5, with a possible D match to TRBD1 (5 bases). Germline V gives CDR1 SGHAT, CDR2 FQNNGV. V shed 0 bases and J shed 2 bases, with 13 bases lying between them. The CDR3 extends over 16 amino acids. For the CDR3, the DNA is TGTGCCAGCAGCTTAGACAGGGATTGGCGGCAAGAGACCCAGTACTTC. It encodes CASSLDRDWRQETQYF.

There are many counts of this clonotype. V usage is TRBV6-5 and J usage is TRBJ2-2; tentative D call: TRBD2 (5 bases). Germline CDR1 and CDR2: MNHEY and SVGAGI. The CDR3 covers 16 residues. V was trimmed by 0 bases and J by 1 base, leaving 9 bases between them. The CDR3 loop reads CASSYSIGVNTGELFF. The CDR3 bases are TGTGCCAGCAGTTACTCGATCGGGGTGAACACCGGGGAGCTGTTTTTT.

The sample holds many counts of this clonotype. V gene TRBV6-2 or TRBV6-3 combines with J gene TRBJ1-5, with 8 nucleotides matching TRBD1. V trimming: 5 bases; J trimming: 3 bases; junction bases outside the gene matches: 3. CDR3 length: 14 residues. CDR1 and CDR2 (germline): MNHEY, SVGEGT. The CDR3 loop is CASSRTGFNQPQHF. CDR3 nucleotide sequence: TGTGCCAGCAGTAGGACAGGGTTCAATCAGCCCCAGCATTTT.

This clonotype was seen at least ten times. CDR3 DNA: TGCAGTGCTAGAGATAGAAAACAGGGGGTTAACTATGGCTACACCTTC. As protein: CSARDRKQGVNYGYTF. The chain has TRBV20-1 and TRBJ1-2; 8 bases line up with TRBD1. The CDR3 consists of 16 residues. Germline-derived CDR1 and CDR2 are DFQATT and SNEGSKA (reference sequence). With 0 bases clipped from V and 1 base from J, the junction kept 7 bases outside the gene matches.

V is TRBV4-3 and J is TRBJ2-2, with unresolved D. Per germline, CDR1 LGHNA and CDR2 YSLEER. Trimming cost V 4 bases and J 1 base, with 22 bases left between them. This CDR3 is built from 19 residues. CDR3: CASSPRPKVTTGNTGELFF. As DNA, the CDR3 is TGCGCCAGCAGCCCAAGGCCCAAAGTTACGACCGGGAACACCGGGGAGCTGTTTTTT.